This T cell receptor beta chain was observed in a study of cytomegalovirus exposure and HLA in healthy donors. About the research overall: Genotyping showed roughly 86% of a few hundred donors falling in the Caucasian-associated ancestry cluster.

Germline CDR1 and CDR2: LGHNA and YNFKEQ. The CDR3 runs to 14 residues. V was trimmed by 1 base and J by 3 bases, leaving 10 bases between them. PCR involved 60 Vbeta and 13 Jbeta primers. Sequencing used immunoSEQ multiplex PCR; TCRdb keeps in-frame clones, though not all of them. The sample holds fewer than 200,000 clones, less than 90% seen once. General study points: Confirmation in vitro established that three CMV-associated chains were specific for CMV antigens.

With regard to this clone: Antigen specificity is unknown.

The source of this sequence is a man aged 25 to 40 in good health and CMV-seronegative. The chain recombines TRBV4-2 with TRBJ2-7, with D tentatively TRBD2 (5 bases). Sequenced sample: PBMCs. CDR3 DNA: TGTGCCAGCAGCCAAGGCCCCGCGGGCTACGAGCAGTACTTC. This encodes CASSQGPAGYEQYF.